The source of this TCR beta chain is a study of blood T cells in healthy people across ages. Through a sample-barcoded 5' primer and a J-beta primer mix, a second PCR was run for about 6 to 12 cycles. TCRdb used MiXCR to reprocess the 5' RACE reads, holding one entry per CDR3 protein. In the table there are approximately 760,000 distinct CDR3 sequences, 25% of which are singletons. These data also featured in a second study, about T cells of mothers and their children.

The receptor was isolated from a boy aged 10-17 years in good health. The sequencing sample was made of blood.

The CDR3 sequence is CASSYSRDPNYGYTF. The CDR3 bases are TGTGCCAGCAGTTACTCGAGGGACCCCAACTATGGCTACACCTTC. The chain joins TRBV6-5 to TRBJ1-2; D is possibly TRBD1 (5 bases). Germline assignment: CDR1 MNHEY and CDR2 SVGAGI. The CDR3 is 15 residues long. Trimming pared 0 bases from V and 2 bases from J, leaving 10 bases between.